What follows is one TCR beta chain and its context. Per germline, CDR1 SGHRS and CDR2 YFSETQ. This CDR3 is 17 amino acids long. The V and J ends lost 1 base and 0 bases, in that order; junction bases with no gene match: 7. Generated by immunoSEQ multiplex PCR, the TCRdb table keeps only in-frame clones and is missing some. Here the sample spans approximately 2,000,000 clones, 92% being singletons. The data stem from a study of shared clonotypes between healthy human individuals. Study-wide background: Donor composition was a couple of women and three men, aged 18 to 49.

V gene TRBV5-1 combines with J gene TRBJ2-1; 7 bases agree with TRBD2. The receptor was derived from a man aged 18 to 29 in good health. Some clones in this sample may be carry-over from other donors' samples. The sequencing sample was made of naive CD4+ T cells from PBMCs. Subset described: CD45RA+ positively selected. CDR3 loop: CASSLPGGLSSYNEQFF. In DNA, the CDR3 is TGCGCCAGCAGCTTGCCGGGGGGACTAAGCTCCTACAATGAGCAGTTCTTC. The full variable domain, in which reference TRBV5-1 and TRBJ2-1 provide the parts outside the CDR3, is KAGVTQTPRYLIKTRGQQVTLSCSPISGHRSVSWYQQTPGQGLQFLFEYFSETQRNKGNFPGRFSGRQFSNSRSEMNVSTLELGDSALYLCASSLPGGLSSYNEQFFGPGTRLTVL.